This T cell receptor (beta chain) originates from a study of blood T cell repertoires in COVID-19. Assay used: immunoSEQ multiplex PCR; TCRdb lists only in-frame clones, some missing. This table holds some 260,000 clones, over 80% found once. Sequenced material: peripheral blood. This sequence originates from a woman aged 70-85 years with COVID-19, enrolled during active disease.

The CDR3 nucleotides are TGCAGCGGAAGGGGACAGTCCTACGAGCAGTACTTC. It encodes CSGRGQSYEQYF. This rearrangement joins TRBV29-1 to TRBJ2-7; 7 nucleotides agree with TRBD1. This CDR3 is built from 12 residues. Germline CDR1 SQVTM, CDR2 ANQGSEA. V shed 7 bases, J shed 1 base, and the junction held 4 bases outside the gene matches.